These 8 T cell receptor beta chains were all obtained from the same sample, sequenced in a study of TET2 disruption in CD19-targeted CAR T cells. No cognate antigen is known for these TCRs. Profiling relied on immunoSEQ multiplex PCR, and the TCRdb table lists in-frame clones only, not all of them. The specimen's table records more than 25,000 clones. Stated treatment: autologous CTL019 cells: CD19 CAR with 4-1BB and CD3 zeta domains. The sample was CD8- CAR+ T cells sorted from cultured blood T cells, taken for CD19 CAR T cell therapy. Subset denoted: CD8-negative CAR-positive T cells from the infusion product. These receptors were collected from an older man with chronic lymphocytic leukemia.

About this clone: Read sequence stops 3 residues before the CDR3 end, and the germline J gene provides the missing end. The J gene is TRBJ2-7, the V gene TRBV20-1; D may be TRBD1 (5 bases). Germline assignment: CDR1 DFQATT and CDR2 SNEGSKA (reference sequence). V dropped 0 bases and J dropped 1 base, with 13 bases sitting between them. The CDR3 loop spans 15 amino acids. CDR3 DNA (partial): TGCAGTGCTAGAGATCAAGGCAGGGCTTCCTACGAG. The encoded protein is CSARDQGRASYE. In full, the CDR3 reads CSARDQGRASYEQYF.

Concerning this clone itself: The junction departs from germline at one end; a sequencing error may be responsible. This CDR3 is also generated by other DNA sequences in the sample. CDR3 amino acids: CASSNAGGRDGYTF. Partial CDR3 DNA: TGTGCCAGCAGCAATGCCGGGGGGCGCGATGGT. The chain has TRBV2 and TRBJ1-2; weak D call: TRBD1 (6 bases). The observed sequence ends 3 residues before the CDR3 terminus, with the missing tail filled in from the germline J gene. The length of the CDR3 is 14 residues. Germline CDR1 is SNHLY and CDR2 is FYNNEI.

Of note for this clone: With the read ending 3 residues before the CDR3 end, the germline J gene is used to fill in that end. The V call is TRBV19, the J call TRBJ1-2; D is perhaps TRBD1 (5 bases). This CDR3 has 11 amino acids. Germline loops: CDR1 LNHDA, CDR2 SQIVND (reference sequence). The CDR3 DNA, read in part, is TGTGCCAGTAGATGGGGCGAAGAC. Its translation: CASRWGED. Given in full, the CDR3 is CASRWGEDYTF.

CDR3: CASSPDRALEAFF. The sequenced part of the CDR3 DNA is TGTGCCAGCTCACCCGACAGGGCGCTCGAG. The chain links TRBV18 to TRBJ1-1; the match to TRBD1 covers 7 bases. The read ends 3 residues shy of where the CDR3 ends; the end is completed using the germline J gene. CDR3 size: 13 residues. Germline CDR1 and CDR2: KGHSH and LQKENI.

Incomplete CDR3 DNA: TGTGCCAGCTCACCACAGGTCCCTAGCGGGGGGCCCGTAGATGCC. Protein: CASSPQVPSGGPVDA. The full-length CDR3 reads as CASSPQVPSGGPVDAYTF. The chain has TRBV18 and TRBJ1-2; TRBD1 is a possible D gene (6 bases). The read finishes 3 residues shy of the CDR3 end, and the germline J gene is used to complete it. Per the germline V gene, CDR1 is KGHSH and CDR2 is LQKENI. The CDR3 length is 18 residues.

The CDR3 sequence: CASSQDRTGKGYTF. The CDR3 DNA, read in part, is TGCGCCAGCAGCCAAGATCGAACAGGGAAAGGC. V usage is TRBV4-1 and J usage is TRBJ1-2, with D tentatively TRBD1 (6 bases). The read comes to an end 3 residues before the CDR3 does, leaving the germline J gene to fill in the end. Germline loops: CDR1 MGHRA, CDR2 YSYEKL. There are 14 residues in the CDR3.

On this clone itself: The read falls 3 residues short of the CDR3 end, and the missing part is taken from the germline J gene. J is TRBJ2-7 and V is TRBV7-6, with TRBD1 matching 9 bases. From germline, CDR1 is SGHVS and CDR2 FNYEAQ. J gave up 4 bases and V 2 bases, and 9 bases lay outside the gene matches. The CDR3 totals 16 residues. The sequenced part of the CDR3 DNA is TGTGCCAGCAGCTTAAAATCCGGGGACAGGGATTACGAG. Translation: CASSLKSGDRDYE. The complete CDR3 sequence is CASSLKSGDRDYEQYF.

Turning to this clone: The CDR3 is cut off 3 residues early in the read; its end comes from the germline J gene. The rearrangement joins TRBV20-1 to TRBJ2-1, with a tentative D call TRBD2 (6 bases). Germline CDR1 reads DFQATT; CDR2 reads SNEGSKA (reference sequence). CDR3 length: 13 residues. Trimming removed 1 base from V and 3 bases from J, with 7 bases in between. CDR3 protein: CSARGTNYNEQFF. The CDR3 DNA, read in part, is TGCAGTGCTAGAGGGACTAACTACAATGAG.